The 18 T cell receptor beta chains below come from one sample, sequenced in a study of shared T cell receptors in the human thymus. The method was immunoSEQ multiplex PCR; TCRdb's version includes in-frame clones alone and lacks a portion of them. Of 550,000 to 800,000 clones in the sample, approximately 85% are singletons; the top ten hold more than 0.008%. This same sample was also taken into another study, of human thymus T cells.

The sample consisted of thymocytes. These receptors were collected from a girl under two years old with a congenital heart defect.

The count of this clone is one. V usage is TRBV10-3 and J usage is TRBJ1-2; 7 bases line up with TRBD1. The CDR3 loop spans 15 amino acids. Germline trimming cut 5 bases from V and 4 bases from J; bases unmatched to any gene: 10. Germline V gene data show CDR1 as ENHRY and CDR2 as SYGVKD. The CDR3 reads CAISFRTGLSYGYTF. CDR3 coding DNA: TGTGCCATCAGTTTTCGGACAGGTTTATCCTATGGCTACACCTTC.

Points on this clone: The junction and the germline gene differ at one end; a read error may be behind it. DNA for the CDR3: TGTGCCATCAGTGCCTTGACAGGGATGGCGAGATACGAGCAGTACTTC. Its translation: CAISALTGMARYEQYF. V and J are TRBV6-1 and TRBJ2-7; 7 bases align to TRBD1. Germline CDR1 MNHNS, CDR2 SASEGT. This CDR3 contains 16 residues.

The V call is TRBV14, the J call TRBJ1-4; D is ambiguous. Per germline, CDR1 SGHDN and CDR2 FVKESK. V lost 4 bases to trimming and J lost 7 bases, with 19 bases between them. CDR3 size: 16 residues. The CDR3 loop is CASSPNHHGAGEKLFF. The CDR3 bases are TGTGCCAGCAGCCCGAACCATCACGGAGCGGGTGAAAAACTGTTTTTT.

V is TRBV7-9 and J is TRBJ2-7, with a tentative D call TRBD1 (6 bases). V was trimmed by 4 bases and J by 1 base, leaving 14 bases between them. Per germline, CDR1 SEHNR and CDR2 FQNEAQ (reference sequence). The CDR3 has 15 amino acids. The CDR3 region has the DNA TGTGCCAGCAGCTCCAGGACAGCACATTCCTACGAGCAGTACTTC. Amino acid sequence: CASSSRTAHSYEQYF. The variable domain in full, completed from reference TRBV7-9 and TRBJ2-7, reads DTGVSQNPRHKITKRGQNVTFRCDPISEHNRLYWYRQTLGQGPEFLTYFQNEAQLEKSRLLSDRFSAERPKGSFSTLEIQRTEQGDSAMYLCASSSRTAHSYEQYFGPGTRLTVT.

The chain combines TRBV7-6 with TRBJ2-1, with D possibly being TRBD1 (6 bases). V was shortened by 1 base and J by 4 bases, with 17 bases between the two germline ends. Germline CDR1 is SGHVS and CDR2 is FNYEAQ. The CDR3 runs 17 residues. This CDR3 is CASSLVYVGQHYNEQFF. The CDR3 region has the DNA TGTGCCAGCAGCTTAGTCTACGTAGGACAGCATTACAATGAGCAGTTCTTC.

This chain links TRBV6-4 with TRBJ1-2, with 7 positions matching TRBD1. Unmatched junction bases numbered 10, after V lost 5 bases and J lost 1 base. CDR3 length: 16 amino acids. Germline V gene data show CDR1 as MRHNA and CDR2 as SNTAGT. CDR3 bases: TGTGCCAGCAGTCCGACCCGGACAGGTGATAACTATGGCTACACCTTC. Translation gives CASSPTRTGDNYGYTF.

This clone has a single count. The chain is built from TRBV6-1 and TRBJ1-6; no definite D call. The germline V and J ends were trimmed by 10 bases and 14 bases, with 15 bases remaining between them. This CDR3 is 11 amino acids long. Germline lookup yields CDR1 MNHNS and CDR2 SASEGT. The CDR3 DNA reads as TGTGCCACTGATAGTGCCCAGGCCCTCCACTTT. Residues: CATDSAQALHF.

This clone was observed a handful of times. The J gene is TRBJ2-1, the V gene TRBV2, with 7 nucleotides matching TRBD2. The CDR3 is 15 residues long. Losses at the gene ends were 6 bases for V and 3 bases for J; bases not matched to a gene: 8. Germline V gene lookup returns CDR1 SNHLY and CDR2 FYNNEI. The CDR3 sequence: CASRAPSSGYNEQFF. The CDR3 DNA follows: TGTGCCAGCAGGGCGCCCTCTAGCGGCTACAATGAGCAGTTCTTC.

This clone has just one count. The V and J genes are TRBV28 and TRBJ2-7, with D possibly being TRBD1 (6 bases). The CDR3 is 15 residues long. In germline, CDR1 is MDHEN, CDR2 SYDVKM. Trimming removed 6 bases from V and 0 bases from J, with 15 bases in between. The CDR3 sequence is CASSPGTLSSYEQYF. The CDR3 DNA reads as TGTGCCAGCAGCCCCGGGACACTGAGCTCCTACGAGCAGTACTTC.

This chain links TRBV10-3 with TRBJ2-5; 8 nucleotides line up with TRBD2. This CDR3 region has 15 residues. Germline CDR1 ENHRY, CDR2 SYGVKD. With V trimmed by 6 bases and J by 7 bases, 13 bases remained unmatched. This CDR3 is CAISDDRGGGGTQYF. Written as DNA, the CDR3 is TGTGCCATCAGCGACGATCGGGGGGGAGGCGGGACCCAGTACTTC.

This clone is a singleton in its sample. This chain uses TRBV10-3 with TRBJ2-4, with 7 bases that match TRBD1. V gave up 0 bases and J gave up 7 bases; unmatched junction bases: 6. This CDR3 region has 15 residues. In germline, CDR1 is ENHRY, CDR2 SYGVKD. CDR3 sequence reads: CAISESEDRWNIQYF. DNA of the CDR3: TGTGCCATCAGTGAGTCAGAGGACAGGTGGAACATTCAGTACTTC.

The V and J genes are TRBV2 and TRBJ2-7, with 9 bases that match TRBD1. The J segment lost 7 bases and the V segment lost 4 bases, leaving 8 bases of the junction unmatched. This CDR3 is 14 amino acids long. Germline V lookup: CDR1 SNHLY, CDR2 FYNNEI. CDR3 sequence: CASSAGDRDKEQYF. As DNA, the CDR3 is TGTGCCAGCAGTGCGGGGGACAGGGATAAAGAGCAGTACTTC.

This clone was seen a few times. The rearrangement links TRBV6-1 to TRBJ2-7; 8 nucleotides align to TRBD1. V trimming: 5 bases; J trimming: 6 bases; junction bases outside the gene matches: 6. The CDR3 has 13 amino acids. The germline V gene has CDR1 MNHNS and CDR2 SASEGT. The CDR3 nucleotides are TGTGCCAGCAGTCGCAGGGGGCCGGTCGAGCAGTACTTC. Its protein is CASSRRGPVEQYF.

J is TRBJ1-3 and V is TRBV11-2; perhaps TRBD1 as D (5 bases). The germline V gene has CDR1 SGHAT and CDR2 FQNNGV. The length of the CDR3 is 15 residues. The ends were cut back, 5 bases at V and 3 bases at J, with 14 bases in the middle. CDR3 amino acids: CASSPGWEDGNTIYF. The CDR3 DNA follows: TGTGCCAGCAGCCCAGGGTGGGAGGATGGAAACACCATATATTTT. Full variable domain (rest looked up from reference TRBV11-2 and TRBJ1-3): EAGVAQSPRYKIIEKRQSVAFWCNPISGHATLYWYQQILGQGPKLLIQFQNNGVVDDSQLPKDRFSAERLKGVDSTLKIQPAKLEDSAVYLCASSPGWEDGNTIYFGEGSWLTVV.

The gene calls are TRBV5-1 and TRBJ2-1; 9 bases map to TRBD1. V was clipped by 4 bases and J by 6 bases; unmatched bases: 8. The CDR3 length is 15 residues. Germline values: CDR1 SGHRS, CDR2 YFSETQ. CDR3 region: CASSTGQGGGNEQFF. CDR3 nucleotide sequence: TGCGCCAGCAGCACGGGACAGGGTGGGGGCAATGAGCAGTTCTTC.

This chain's CDR3 is CASSLLGQGRETQYF. The DNA of the CDR3 is TGTGCCAGCAGCCTCTTGGGACAGGGTCGAGAGACCCAGTACTTC. The rearrangement uses TRBV27 and TRBJ2-5, with 9 bases fitting TRBD1. Germline trimming cut 6 bases from V and 4 bases from J; bases unmatched to any gene: 9. The CDR3 sequence is 15 residues long. Germline V lookup: CDR1 MNHEY, CDR2 SMNVEV (reference sequence).

The V gene is TRBV5-6, the J gene TRBJ2-1; 8 bases match TRBD1. CDR3 size: 17 residues. Germline V gives CDR1 SGHDT, CDR2 YYEEEE. V was pared by 7 bases and J by 6 bases, with 18 bases of the junction left unmatched. CDR3 loop: CASELRARGPSLNEQFF. DNA of the CDR3: TGTGCCAGCGAGCTTAGAGCCAGGGGGCCCTCCCTCAATGAGCAGTTCTTC.

For the CDR3, the DNA is TGCGCCAGCAGCCACGCCGAGCAGGGAGGAGATGGCTACACCTTC. Its protein product is CASSHAEQGGDGYTF. The chain combines TRBV5-1 with TRBJ1-2, with a possible D match to TRBD1 (5 bases). The ends were cut back, 4 bases at V and 6 bases at J, with 19 bases in the middle. Looked up from germline, CDR1 is SGHRS and CDR2 is YFSETQ. The CDR3 is made up of 15 amino acids.